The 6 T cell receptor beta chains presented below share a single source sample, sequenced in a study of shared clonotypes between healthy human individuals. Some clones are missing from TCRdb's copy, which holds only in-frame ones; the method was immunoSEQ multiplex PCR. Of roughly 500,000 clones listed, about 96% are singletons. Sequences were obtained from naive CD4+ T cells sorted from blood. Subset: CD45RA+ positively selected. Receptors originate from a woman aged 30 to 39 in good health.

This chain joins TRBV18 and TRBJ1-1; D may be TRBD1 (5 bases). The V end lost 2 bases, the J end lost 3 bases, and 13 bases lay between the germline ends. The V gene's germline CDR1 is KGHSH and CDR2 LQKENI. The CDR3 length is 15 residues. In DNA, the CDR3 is TGTGCCAGCTCACCAACGAGGGGACCCTACACTGAAGCTTTCTTT. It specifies CASSPTRGPYTEAFF. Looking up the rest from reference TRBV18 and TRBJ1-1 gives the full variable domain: NAGVMQNPRHLVRRRGQEARLRCSPMKGHSHVYWYRQLPEEGLKFMVYLQKENIIDESGMPKERFSAEFPKEGPSILRIQQVVRGDSAAYFCASSPTRGPYTEAFFGQGTRLTVV.

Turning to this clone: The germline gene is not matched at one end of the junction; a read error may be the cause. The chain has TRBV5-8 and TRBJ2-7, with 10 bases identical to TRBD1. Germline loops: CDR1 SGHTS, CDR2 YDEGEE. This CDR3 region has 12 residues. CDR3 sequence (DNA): TGTGCCAGCAGCTTAGGGACAGGGGTCCTGCACTTC. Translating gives CASSLGTGVLHF.

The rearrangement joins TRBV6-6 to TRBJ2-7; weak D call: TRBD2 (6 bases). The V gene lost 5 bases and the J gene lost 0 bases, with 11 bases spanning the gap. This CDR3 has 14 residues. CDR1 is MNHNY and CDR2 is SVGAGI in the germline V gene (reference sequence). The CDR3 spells CASSPAGSSYEQYF. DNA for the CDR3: TGTGCCAGCAGTCCAGCGGGCTCCTCCTACGAGCAGTACTTC.

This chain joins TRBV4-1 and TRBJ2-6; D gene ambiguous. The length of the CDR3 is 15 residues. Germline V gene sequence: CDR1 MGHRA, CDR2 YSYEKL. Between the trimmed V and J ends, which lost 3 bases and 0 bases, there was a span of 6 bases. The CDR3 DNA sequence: TGCGCCAGCAGCCACTCAGGCTCTGGGGCCAACGTCCTGACTTTC. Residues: CASSHSGSGANVLTF.

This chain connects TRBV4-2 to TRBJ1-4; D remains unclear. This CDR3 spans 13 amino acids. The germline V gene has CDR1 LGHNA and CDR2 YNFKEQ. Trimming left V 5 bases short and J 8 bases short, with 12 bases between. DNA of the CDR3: TGTGCCAGCAGCTTCAGGATAGGCGAAAAACTGTTTTTT. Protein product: CASSFRIGEKLFF.

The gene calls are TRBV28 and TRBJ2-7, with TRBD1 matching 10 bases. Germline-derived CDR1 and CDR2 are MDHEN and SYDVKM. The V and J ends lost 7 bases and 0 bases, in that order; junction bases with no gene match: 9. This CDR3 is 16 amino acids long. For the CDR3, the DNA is TGTGCCAGCACCCCCCGGGACAGGGGCCTCTCCTACGAGCAGTACTTC. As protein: CASTPRDRGLSYEQYF.